Presented here are 6 T cell receptor beta chains from one specimen sequenced in a study of OX40 agonist ivuxolimab in advanced cancers. Sequencing used immunoSEQ multiplex PCR; TCRdb keeps in-frame clones, though not all of them. The table has about 69,000 clones, about 90% seen once. This sample comprised CD4+ or CD8+ T cells sorted from blood, obtained in a trial of the OX40 agonist ivuxolimab. These receptors all stem from an adult with an advanced solid tumor such as melanoma, head and neck, liver or kidney cancer.

The chain carries TRBV5-1 and TRBJ1-2; D perhaps matches TRBD1 (5 bases). Looked up from germline, CDR1 is SGHRS and CDR2 is YFSETQ. The CDR3 spans 15 residues. Trimming took 4 bases from V and 3 from J, leaving 16 bases between them. As DNA, the CDR3 is TGCGCCAGCAGCGGGCAAACCCAGGGTCACTATGGCTACACCTTC. As protein: CASSGQTQGHYGYTF. Full variable domain (outside the CDR3, taken from reference TRBV5-1 and TRBJ1-2): KAGVTQTPRYLIKTRGQQVTLSCSPISGHRSVSWYQQTPGQGLQFLFEYFSETQRNKGNFPGRFSGRQFSNSRSEMNVSTLELGDSALYLCASSGQTQGHYGYTFGSGTRLTVV.

The rearrangement uses TRBV7-2 and TRBJ1-4, with 7 bases lining up with TRBD1. The length of the CDR3 is 15 residues. In germline, CDR1 is SGHTA, CDR2 FQGNSA. After removal of 5 bases from V and 8 bases from J, the junction contained 11 bases not matched to a gene. The CDR3 DNA follows: TGTGCCAGCAGCCGAGTCAGGGGGGGTGGGGAAAAACTGTTTTTT. Amino acids: CASSRVRGGGEKLFF.

The J gene is TRBJ2-6, the V gene TRBV15; D tentatively fits TRBD1 or TRBD2 (5 bases each). Germline V gives CDR1 LNHNV, CDR2 YYDKDF (reference sequence). The CDR3 has 17 amino acids. Trimming pared 0 bases from V and 4 bases from J, leaving 13 bases between. The CDR3 reads CATSRDWGTQGANVLTF. CDR3 nucleotide sequence: TGTGCCACCAGCAGAGATTGGGGGACGCAAGGGGCCAACGTCCTGACTTTC.

A few counts support this clone. The J gene is TRBJ2-3, the V gene TRBV19; the D is unclear. This CDR3 is 12 amino acids long. Germline V gene data show CDR1 as LNHDA and CDR2 as SQIVND (reference sequence). V was cut by 9 bases and J by 6 bases, with 13 bases left in between. The CDR3 protein is CASRQSGDTQYF. The CDR3 DNA sequence: TGTGCCAGCCGACAATCTGGTGATACGCAGTATTTT. The entire variable domain, with the rest obtained from reference TRBV19 and TRBJ2-3, is as follows: DGGITQSPKYLFRKEGQNVTLSCEQNLNHDAMYWYRQDPGQGLRLIYYSQIVNDFQKGDIAEGYSVSREKKESFPLTVTSAQKNPTAFYLCASRQSGDTQYFGPGTRLTVL.

The chain uses TRBV5-1 and TRBJ2-1, with D hard to call. V lost 0 bases and J lost 9, with 13 bases in between. CDR1 and CDR2 from the germline V gene are SGHRS and YFSETQ. The CDR3 is 14 amino acids. CDR3 DNA sequence: TGCGCCAGCAGCTTGGCGCTAGTCTTGGCTGAGCAGTTCTTC. Translation: CASSLALVLAEQFF.

J is TRBJ2-7 and V is TRBV5-4; D possibly uses TRBD1 or TRBD2 (5 bases each). The V gene lost 3 bases and the J gene lost 1 base, with 11 bases spanning the gap. This CDR3 spans 14 amino acids. Germline V CDR1 and CDR2: SGHNT, YYREEE (reference sequence). The CDR3 DNA reads TGTGCCAGCAGCTCCGGGGACGGTTCCTACGAGCAGTACTTC. Translating gives CASSSGDGSYEQYF.